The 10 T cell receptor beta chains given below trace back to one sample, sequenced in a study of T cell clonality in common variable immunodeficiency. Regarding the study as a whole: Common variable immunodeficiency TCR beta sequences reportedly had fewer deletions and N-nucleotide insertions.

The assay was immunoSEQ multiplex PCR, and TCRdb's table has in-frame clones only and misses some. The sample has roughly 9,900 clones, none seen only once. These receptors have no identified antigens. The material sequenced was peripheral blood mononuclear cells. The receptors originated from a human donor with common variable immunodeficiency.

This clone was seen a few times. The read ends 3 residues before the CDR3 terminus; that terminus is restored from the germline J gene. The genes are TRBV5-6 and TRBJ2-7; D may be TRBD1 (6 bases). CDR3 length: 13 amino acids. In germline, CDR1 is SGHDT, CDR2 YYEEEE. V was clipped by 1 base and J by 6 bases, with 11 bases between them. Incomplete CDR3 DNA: TGTGCCAGCAGCTTGAATTTCAGGGGCGAG. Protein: CASSLNFRGE. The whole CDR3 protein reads CASSLNFRGEQYF. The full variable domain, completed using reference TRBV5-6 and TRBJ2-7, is DAGVTQSPTHLIKTRGQQVTLRCSPKSGHDTVSWYQQALGQGPQFIFQYYEEEERQRGNFPDRFSGHQFPNYSSELNVNALLLGDSALYLCASSLNFRGEQYFGPGTRLTVT.

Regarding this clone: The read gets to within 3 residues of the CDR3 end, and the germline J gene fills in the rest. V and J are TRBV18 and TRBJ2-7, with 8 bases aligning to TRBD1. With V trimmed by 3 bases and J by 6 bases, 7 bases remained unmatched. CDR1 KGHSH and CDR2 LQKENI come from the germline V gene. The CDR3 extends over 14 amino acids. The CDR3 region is CASSPTIDRGEQYF. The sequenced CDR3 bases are TGTGCCAGCTCACCCACCATAGACAGGGGCGAG.

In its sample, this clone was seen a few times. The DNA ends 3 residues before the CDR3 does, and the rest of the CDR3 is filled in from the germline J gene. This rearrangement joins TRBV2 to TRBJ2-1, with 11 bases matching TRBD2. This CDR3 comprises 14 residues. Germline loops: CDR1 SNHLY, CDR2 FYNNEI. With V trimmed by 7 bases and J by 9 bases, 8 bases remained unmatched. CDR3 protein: CASTTPLAGVEQFF. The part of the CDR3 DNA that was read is TGTGCCAGCACCACTCCACTAGCGGGAGTTGAG.

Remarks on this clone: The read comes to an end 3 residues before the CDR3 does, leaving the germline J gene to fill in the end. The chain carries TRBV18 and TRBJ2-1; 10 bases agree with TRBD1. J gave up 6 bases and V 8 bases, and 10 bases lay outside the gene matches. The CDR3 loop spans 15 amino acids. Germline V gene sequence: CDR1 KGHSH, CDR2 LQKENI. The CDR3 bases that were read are TGTGCCAGCGCCGCCTGGGACAGGGGCACCAATGAG. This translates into CASAAWDRGTNE. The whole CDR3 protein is CASAAWDRGTNEQFF.

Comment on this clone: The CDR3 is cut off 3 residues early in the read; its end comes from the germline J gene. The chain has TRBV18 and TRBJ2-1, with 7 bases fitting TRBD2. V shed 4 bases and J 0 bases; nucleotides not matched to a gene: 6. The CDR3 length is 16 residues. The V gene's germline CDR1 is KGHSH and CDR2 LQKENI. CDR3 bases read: TGTGCCAGCTCACTAGCGGGCCCTAGCTCCTACAATGAG. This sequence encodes CASSLAGPSSYNE. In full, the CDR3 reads CASSLAGPSSYNEQFF.

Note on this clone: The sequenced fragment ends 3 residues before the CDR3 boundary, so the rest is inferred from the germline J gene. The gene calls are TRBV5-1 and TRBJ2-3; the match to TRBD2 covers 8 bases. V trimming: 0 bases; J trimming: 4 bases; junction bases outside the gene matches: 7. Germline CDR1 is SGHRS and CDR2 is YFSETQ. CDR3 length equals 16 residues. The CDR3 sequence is CASSLGLAGGSDTQYF. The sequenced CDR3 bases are TGCGCCAGCAGCTTGGGGCTTGCGGGAGGTTCAGATACG.

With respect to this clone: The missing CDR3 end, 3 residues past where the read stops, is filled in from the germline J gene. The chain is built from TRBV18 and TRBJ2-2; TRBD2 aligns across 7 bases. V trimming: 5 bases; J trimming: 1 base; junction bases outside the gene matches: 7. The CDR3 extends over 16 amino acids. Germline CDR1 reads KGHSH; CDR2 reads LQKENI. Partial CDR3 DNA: TGTGCCAGCTCAAGCCTAGCGGTTATGAACACCGGGGAG. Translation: CASSSLAVMNTGE. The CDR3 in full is CASSSLAVMNTGELFF. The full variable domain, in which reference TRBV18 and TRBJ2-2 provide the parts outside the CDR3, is NAGVMQNPRHLVRRRGQEARLRCSPMKGHSHVYWYRQLPEEGLKFMVYLQKENIIDESGMPKERFSAEFPKEGPSILRIQQVVRGDSAAYFCASSSLAVMNTGELFFGEGSRLTVL.

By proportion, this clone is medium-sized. The CDR3: CASSLGGQGAGETQYF. CDR3 DNA (partial): TGTGCCAGCAGTTTAGGGGGGCAGGGGGCCGGAGAGACC. The rearrangement uses TRBV28 and TRBJ2-5; TRBD1 aligns across 8 bases. The DNA ends 3 residues before the CDR3 does, and the rest of the CDR3 is filled in from the germline J gene. The CDR3 is 16 amino acids. Germline V gives CDR1 MDHEN, CDR2 SYDVKM. V shed 2 bases and J 4 bases; nucleotides not matched to a gene: 9. Filled out from reference TRBV28 and TRBJ2-5, the complete variable domain reads DVKVTQSSRYLVKRTGEKVFLECVQDMDHENMFWYRQDPGLGLRLIYFSYDVKMKEKGDIPEGYSVSREKKERFSLILESASTNQTSMYLCASSLGGQGAGETQYFGPGTRLLVL.

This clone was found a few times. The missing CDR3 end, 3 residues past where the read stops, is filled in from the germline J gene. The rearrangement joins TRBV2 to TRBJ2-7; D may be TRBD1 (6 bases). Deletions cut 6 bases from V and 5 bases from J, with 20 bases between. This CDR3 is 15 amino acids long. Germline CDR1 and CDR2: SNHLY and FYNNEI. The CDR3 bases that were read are TGTGCCAGCAGCGGCCTGGGGGCAGCCACCCACGAG. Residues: CASSGLGAATHE. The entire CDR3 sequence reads CASSGLGAATHEQYF.

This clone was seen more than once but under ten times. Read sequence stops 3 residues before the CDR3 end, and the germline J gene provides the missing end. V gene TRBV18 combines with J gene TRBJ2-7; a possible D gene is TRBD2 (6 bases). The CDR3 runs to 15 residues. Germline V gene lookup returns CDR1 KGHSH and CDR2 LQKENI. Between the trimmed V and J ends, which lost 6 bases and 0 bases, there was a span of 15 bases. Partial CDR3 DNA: TGTGCCAGCTCCGTTGGGACGGGGGACTCCTACGAG. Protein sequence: CASSVGTGDSYE. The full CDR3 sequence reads CASSVGTGDSYEQYF.